These 28 T cell receptor beta chains were sequenced from one sample in a study of T cell responses to AZD1222 COVID-19 vaccine. Data came from immunoSEQ multiplex PCR; TCRdb stores just in-frame clones and leaves some out. Of more than 110,000 clones listed, nearly 95% are singletons. The input for sequencing was peripheral blood, taken 28 days after the second AZD1222 dose. The receptor set was obtained from an adult who received the AZD1222 COVID-19 vaccine.

The chain links TRBV5-1 to TRBJ2-1, with a possible D match to TRBD1 (5 bases). Trimming shortened V by 4 bases and J by 5 bases, and 13 bases separated the two germline ends. CDR1 and CDR2 from the germline V gene are SGHRS and YFSETQ. This CDR3 contains 14 residues. Here the CDR3 reads CASSVPMDNNEQFF. DNA for the CDR3: TGCGCCAGCAGCGTTCCGATGGACAACAATGAGCAGTTCTTC.

The genes are TRBV7-3 and TRBJ2-5; 11 nucleotides match TRBD2. The V segment lost 2 bases and the J segment 5 bases; nucleotides outside the gene matches: 4. This CDR3 is 15 amino acids long. Germline-derived CDR1 and CDR2 are SGHTA and FQGTGA. In nucleotides, the CDR3 is TGTGCCAGCAGCTTATATCCTAGCGGGAGGGAGACCCAGTACTTC. This translates into CASSLYPSGRETQYF. Combining the CDR3 with reference TRBV7-3 and TRBJ2-5 gives the whole variable domain GAGVSQTPSNKVTEKGKYVELRCDPISGHTALYWYRQSLGQGPEFLIYFQGTGAADDSGLPNDRFFAVRPEGSVSTLKIQRTERGDSAVYLCASSLYPSGRETQYFGPGTRLLVL.

The chain employs TRBV11-3 and TRBJ2-1; D could derive from TRBD1 or TRBD2 (5 bases each). Between the trimmed V and J ends, which lost 1 base and 6 bases, there was a span of 7 bases. The CDR3 spans 13 residues. Germline loops: CDR1 SGHNT, CDR2 YENEEA. CDR3 sequence reads: CASSLVGGNEQFF. CDR3 in DNA: TGTGCCAGCAGCTTAGTTGGGGGCAATGAGCAGTTCTTC.

This chain uses TRBV12-5 with TRBJ1-5, with D perhaps TRBD1 (5 bases). CDR3 length: 18 residues. V was clipped by 2 bases and J by 3 bases, with 20 bases between them. Per the germline V gene, CDR1 is LGHNT and CDR2 is FRNRAP. CDR3 protein: CASGLSPMTDWVNQPQHF. The CDR3 nucleotides are TGTGCTAGTGGTTTGTCGCCGATGACAGATTGGGTCAATCAGCCCCAGCATTTT.

This sequence joins TRBV28 and TRBJ2-4, with 7 nucleotides matching TRBD1. V gave up 6 bases and J gave up 0 bases; unmatched junction bases: 2. CDR3 length: 14 residues. CDR1 and CDR2 (germline): MDHEN, SYDVKM. The CDR3 DNA is TGTGCCAGCAGACAGGGGTTAGCCAAAAACATTCAGTACTTC. Translation gives CASRQGLAKNIQYF.

V is TRBV11-2 and J is TRBJ2-7, with a tentative D call TRBD1 (6 bases). V was clipped by 6 bases and J by 0 bases, with 12 bases between them. CDR1 and CDR2 from the germline V gene are SGHAT and FQNNGV. This CDR3 contains 14 residues. CDR3 protein: CASSRTGYSYEQYF. The CDR3 DNA is TGTGCCAGCAGTCGAACAGGGTACTCCTACGAGCAGTACTTC.

The chain couples TRBV27 to TRBJ1-2, with D perhaps matching TRBD1 (5 bases). Germline-derived CDR1 and CDR2 are MNHEY and SMNVEV (reference sequence). CDR3 size: 15 residues. V dropped 0 bases and J dropped 4 bases, with 12 bases sitting between them. CDR3 region: CASSLSGGGAYGYTF. The CDR3 DNA is TGTGCCAGCAGTTTATCCGGCGGGGGAGCCTATGGCTACACCTTC.

The genes are TRBV28 and TRBJ2-3, with D tentatively TRBD2 (5 bases). In germline, CDR1 is MDHEN, CDR2 SYDVKM. V lost 6 bases and J 0 bases, leaving 16 bases between the germline ends. The CDR3 consists of 16 residues. The CDR3: CASSRAGGTSTDTQYF. The CDR3 bases are TGTGCCAGCAGCCGGGCGGGCGGAACTAGCACAGATACGCAGTATTTT.

The genes are TRBV5-1 and TRBJ1-5; maybe TRBD1 (5 bases). The CDR3 extends over 15 amino acids. V lost 4 bases to trimming and J lost 9 bases, with 20 bases between them. In germline, CDR1 is SGHRS, CDR2 YFSETQ. The CDR3 DNA follows: TGCGCCAGCAGCCTTTCCGGGACGGTAGAAGGGCCCCAGCATTTT. It encodes CASSLSGTVEGPQHF. Filled out from reference TRBV5-1 and TRBJ1-5, the complete variable domain reads KAGVTQTPRYLIKTRGQQVTLSCSPISGHRSVSWYQQTPGQGLQFLFEYFSETQRNKGNFPGRFSGRQFSNSRSEMNVSTLELGDSALYLCASSLSGTVEGPQHFGDGTRLSIL.

This clone was detected once. The V gene is TRBV6-2 or TRBV6-3, the J gene TRBJ1-1, with D possibly matching TRBD1 (6 bases). V was cut by 6 bases and J by 1 base, with 15 bases left in between. Per the germline V gene, CDR1 is MNHEY and CDR2 is SVGEGT. The CDR3 contains 15 residues. In DNA form, the CDR3 reads TGTGCCAGCAGCCCGCTTGGACAGAAGAACACTGAAGCTTTCTTT. This codes for CASSPLGQKNTEAFF.

The chain combines TRBV27 with TRBJ2-2, with 8 bases fitting TRBD2. Germline loops: CDR1 MNHEY, CDR2 SMNVEV (reference sequence). V shed 3 bases, J shed 4 bases, and the junction held 4 bases outside the gene matches. The CDR3 extends over 15 amino acids. As DNA, the CDR3 is TGTGCCAGCAGTTTGGGTAGCGGGACCACCGGGGAGCTGTTTTTT. It encodes CASSLGSGTTGELFF.

This clone was found once. This rearrangement joins TRBV28 to TRBJ1-2; D gene uncertain. This CDR3 has 11 amino acids. The germline V and J ends were trimmed by 6 bases and 4 bases, with 6 bases remaining between them. The germline V gene has CDR1 MDHEN and CDR2 SYDVKM. The DNA of the CDR3 is TGTGCCAGCAGCGCTTTCTATGGCTACACCTTC. Residues: CASSAFYGYTF.

The CDR3 coding sequence is TGTGCCAGCAGTTCACAGGGGAAAGGAGGCTACACCTTC. Amino acids: CASSSQGKGGYTF. This chain uses TRBV12-3 or TRBV12-4 with TRBJ1-2; 7 bases are a match to TRBD1. The V and J ends lost 4 bases and 8 bases, in that order; junction bases with no gene match: 7. The CDR3 contains 13 residues.

This chain's CDR3 is CAWSVWGGGEKLFF. The CDR3 DNA follows: TGTGCCTGGAGTGTATGGGGAGGCGGTGAAAAACTGTTTTTT. The gene calls are TRBV30 and TRBJ1-4; no reliable D call. Germline lookup yields CDR1 GTSNPN and CDR2 SVGIG (reference sequence). The CDR3 has 14 amino acids. The V end was cut by 0 bases, the J end by 7 bases, with 12 bases between.

This clone was counted once. The genes are TRBV4-1 and TRBJ1-4, with D possibly TRBD1 on 5 matching bases. The V and J ends lost 8 bases and 0 bases respectively, with 10 bases between them. The CDR3 spans 14 residues. Germline V lookup: CDR1 MGHRA, CDR2 YSYEKL. DNA for the CDR3: TGCGCCAGCTCGGGGGGGGCAACTAATGAAAAACTGTTTTTT. It is translated as CASSGGATNEKLFF.

The chain links TRBV5-1 to TRBJ2-6; the D gene is possibly TRBD2 (6 bases). The V gene's germline CDR1 is SGHRS and CDR2 YFSETQ. V was pared by 2 bases and J by 2 bases, with 8 bases between. This CDR3 spans 15 amino acids. The CDR3 loop reads CASSFGGTGANVLTF. CDR3 coding DNA: TGCGCCAGCAGCTTCGGAGGGACTGGGGCCAACGTCCTGACTTTC.

The chain uses TRBV6-5 and TRBJ2-7; D is uncertain. The CDR3 has 13 amino acids. Per germline, CDR1 MNHEY and CDR2 SVGAGI. Between the trimmed V and J ends, which lost 0 bases and 3 bases, there was a span of 6 bases. The CDR3 reads CASSYSSDYEQYF. CDR3 bases: TGTGCCAGCAGTTACTCGTCAGACTACGAGCAGTACTTC.

V is TRBV5-1 and J is TRBJ1-2; tentative D call: TRBD1 (5 bases). The germline V gene encodes CDR1 SGHRS and CDR2 YFSETQ. This CDR3 has 16 residues. With 0 bases removed from V and 0 bases from J, the gap between germline ends came to 12 bases. Here the CDR3 reads CASSLEGARANYGYTF. The CDR3 DNA is TGCGCCAGCAGCTTGGAAGGGGCGAGAGCTAACTATGGCTACACCTTC.

The chain recombines TRBV2 with TRBJ1-5; D might be TRBD1 (5 bases). Germline V gene data show CDR1 as SNHLY and CDR2 as FYNNEI. V lost 7 bases to trimming and J lost 4 bases, with 11 bases between them. The CDR3 length is 13 residues. The CDR3 spells CASNGQGNQPQHF. CDR3 in DNA: TGTGCCAGCAATGGGCAGGGAAATCAGCCCCAGCATTTT.

V and J are TRBV19 and TRBJ1-2; D call uncertain. Germline CDR1 reads LNHDA; CDR2 reads SQIVND (reference sequence). The CDR3 totals 14 residues. V was trimmed by 6 bases and J by 7 bases, leaving 18 bases between them. CDR3 DNA sequence: TGTGCCAGTAGCATATCCATACCCCTCCTTGGCTACACCTTC. It codes for CASSISIPLLGYTF.

The chain has TRBV4-3 and TRBJ1-3; weak D call: TRBD1 (5 bases). CDR3 length: 15 amino acids. V was cut by 1 base and J by 5 bases, with 12 bases left in between. Germline V CDR1 and CDR2: LGHNA, YSLEER. The CDR3 coding sequence is TGCGCCAGCAGCCAAGGGGGCAGGGCCCGAAACACCATATATTTT. Translated: CASSQGGRARNTIYF.

This clone has only a few counts. The chain links TRBV19 to TRBJ1-5, with no clear D. The V end was cut by 4 bases, the J end by 4 bases, with 8 bases between. The CDR3 extends over 13 amino acids. Germline V CDR1 and CDR2: LNHDA, SQIVND (reference sequence). CDR3 amino acids: CASSTRWNQPQHF. The CDR3 DNA reads TGTGCCAGTAGTACTCGATGGAATCAGCCCCAGCATTTT.

The chain links TRBV6-5 to TRBJ1-5; 7 nucleotides agree with TRBD1. CDR1 and CDR2 from the germline V gene are MNHEY and SVGAGI. V trimming: 7 bases; J trimming: 2 bases; junction bases outside the gene matches: 5. The CDR3 contains 14 residues. The CDR3 DNA reads as TGTGCCAGCACCGACAGGGCCGGCAATCAGCCCCAGCATTTT. It translates to CASTDRAGNQPQHF.

The chain employs TRBV19 and TRBJ2-3; the D gene is possibly TRBD2 (5 bases). The germline V gene has CDR1 LNHDA and CDR2 SQIVND (reference sequence). Trimming shortened V by 6 bases and J by 1 base, and 17 bases separated the two germline ends. The CDR3 extends over 16 amino acids. CDR3 bases: TGTGCCAGTAGCCCGGGGAGAAGCAGTCGCACAGATACGCAGTATTTT. This encodes CASSPGRSSRTDTQYF.

The chain combines TRBV19 with TRBJ2-7; 9 bases map to TRBD1. This CDR3 has 14 residues. CDR1 is LNHDA and CDR2 is SQIVND in the germline V gene (reference sequence). The trim removed 4 bases at V and 3 bases at J, leaving 4 bases unmatched. CDR3 DNA sequence: TGTGCCAGTAGTACCGGGACAGGGAACTACGAGCAGTACTTC. Translation gives CASSTGTGNYEQYF.

The chain links TRBV6-1 to TRBJ2-7; 9 bases are shared with TRBD1. Germline loops: CDR1 MNHNS, CDR2 SASEGT. V was clipped by 3 bases and J by 2 bases; unmatched bases: 5. The CDR3 loop spans 15 amino acids. CDR3 DNA: TGTGCCAGCAGTGACAACAGGGGGCTGGCCTACGAGCAGTACTTC. Amino acid sequence: CASSDNRGLAYEQYF.

Only a few counts were recorded for this clone. This rearrangement joins TRBV2 to TRBJ2-7; D is tentatively TRBD1 or TRBD2 (6 bases each). There are 13 residues in the CDR3. Trimming left V 4 bases short and J 4 bases short, with 11 bases between. Germline assignment: CDR1 SNHLY and CDR2 FYNNEI. The CDR3 sequence is CASSGLGGYEQYF. Written as DNA, the CDR3 is TGTGCCAGCAGTGGGTTAGGGGGGTACGAGCAGTACTTC.

The J gene is TRBJ2-7, the V gene TRBV7-2, with 10 nucleotides matching TRBD2. Germline CDR1 SGHTA, CDR2 FQGNSA. The ends lost 4 bases at V and 0 bases at J; junction bases unmatched: 12. The CDR3 is made up of 18 amino acids. The CDR3 nucleotides read TGTGCCAGCAGCTCGAGACCCCCTAGCGGGAGCTACTCCTACGAGCAGTACTTC. Translated, it gives CASSSRPPSGSYSYEQYF.